The T cell receptor (beta chain) described here comes from a study of blood T cell repertoires in COVID-19. Sequencing was performed with immunoSEQ multiplex PCR; in TCRdb, only in-frame clones are kept and a portion is missing. The sample includes around 500,000 clones, roughly 90% of them seen just once. The sample taken for sequencing was PBMCs or T cells enriched from blood (not recorded which). The receptor comes from a woman aged 40 to 50 who had recovered from COVID-19.

CDR3 sequence (DNA): TGCGCCAGCAGCCAAGGAGGGACTAATGAAAAACTGTTTTTT. Protein sequence: CASSQGGTNEKLFF. V is TRBV4-1 and J is TRBJ1-4; no reliable D call. CDR3 length equals 14 residues. The germline CDR1 and CDR2 sequences are MGHRA and YSYEKL. The germline V and J ends were trimmed by 1 base and 2 bases, with 5 bases remaining between them.